This T cell receptor beta chain was sequenced during a study of T cell repertoires in cytomegalovirus infection. Study-wide points: Dominant in the ex vivo response were TCR beta clonotypes restricted by HLA-C and specific for CMV.

Germline V gene lookup returns CDR1 DFQATT and CDR2 SNEGSKA (reference sequence). The CDR3 spans 16 residues. V gave up 5 bases and J gave up 5 bases, with 22 bases separating them. This clonotype has just a few counts. The antigen is undetermined. TCRdb called the reads again in MiXCR, with one record for every CDR3 protein. The sample records a few hundred thousand distinct CDR3 sequences, around 40% being singletons. This clonotype originated in a human donor in good health (CMV status not recorded). Some clones in this sample may be carry-over from other donors' samples. This rearrangement joins TRBV20-1 to TRBJ2-1; D remains unclear. Here the sequenced sample was cultured PBMCs, taken from culture after CMV antigen stimulation. The CDR3 nucleotides read TGCAGTGCTCTCCCTCTTAGGCCCCAAAGGGACAATGAGCAGTTCTTC. Its protein product is CSALPLRPQRDNEQFF.